This record concerns one T cell receptor beta chain sequence. This clone was observed a single time. There is no known antigen for this receptor. The sample holds no much larger clone one base away, and base qualities are not on file. Taken from cysteine to phenylalanine, the CDR3 has 14 residues. The DNA shown is the 42-base CDR3, in frame from base 1. At the junction V is shortened by 5 bases and J by 3 bases, with 14 bases in between. CDR1 MNHEY and CDR2 SVGAGI are derived from the germline V gene. These data belong to a study of shared clonotypes between healthy human individuals (dated by TCRdb to the early 2020s). With respect to the entire study: A couple of women and three men aged 18 to 49 years were included in the cohort. Leukapheresis yielded between about 0.9 and 10 billion PBMCs per donor. To estimate repertoire size and how much clonotype sharing occurs between individuals, the study deeply sequenced the blood TCR repertoires of several healthy adults. To increase sequencing depth and limit assay-specific biases, different laboratories used diverse techniques to prepare libraries and sequence TCR repertoires. For each donor, CD4 naive and CD4 memory were each run on three plates, CD8 naive on two plates, and CD8 memory on one plate. Beyond this particular receptor, the publication reports: Sampling was restricted to blood, and TCR repertoires in tissues likely differ from the TCR repertoires found in blood. Clonotypes shared by all four sorted-subset donors showed higher generation probabilities than non-shared clonotypes. Pairwise subsampling led to the expectation that sequencing depth would affect the degree of clonotype sharing among donors. Because the study included only a small number of donors, the genetic and exposure-history diversity represented was limited. Sharing across four donors was observed for about 4.8% of naive CD4, 3.5% of naive CD8, around 2.5% of memory CD4, and about 0.38% of memory CD8 clonotypes. Incomplete sequencing was indicated by rarefaction of sorted-subset datasets, despite the large sequencing depth. Larger estimated clonotype richness was generally found for naive subsets than for memory subsets.

The donors were healthy, HIV-negative adults with no recently reported acute infections or vaccinations. Every donor was a Caucasian adult residing in Nashville, Tennessee, USA. Magnetic negative selection was used to enrich CD4+ T cells, after which naive cells were positively selected on CD45RA and the negative fraction became the memory subset. After blood collection by leukapheresis, PBMCs were isolated using Ficoll-Histopaque density gradient centrifugation and then cryopreserved in the vapor phase of liquid nitrogen. Analytical flow cytometry was used to check the purity and quantity of each magnetically sorted T cell population. Genomic DNA was isolated from each sorted fraction and quantified by UV absorbance on a Nanodrop 2000c. Using the deep immunoSEQ assay, multiplex PCR amplified TCR CDR3 regions from genomic DNA. Extracted genomic DNA from each cell subset was distributed evenly across all wells of several immunoSEQ 96-well plates, and each plate was treated as a replicate. For sorted subsets, each replicate PCR was loaded with approximately 190 ng genomic DNA, equivalent to some 31,000 T cell genomes. The purified libraries were quantified using a Qubit 3.0 fluorometer, sized with a Bioanalyzer 2100, and then quantified again using the KAPA Library Quantification kit. Each immunoSEQ 96-well plate was sequenced on its own single-read 150-cycle Illumina NextSeq 550 flow cell. Turning to the authors' computational methods: Because only junctional sequences without quality scores were contained in the immunoSEQ output, filtering matching that applied to full-length reads could not be performed. Sequences were annotated with PyIR, a Python wrapper for IgBLAST v1.9, and V/J genes and CDR3 were assigned using IMGT germline references. Any read was removed if the V/J assignment was weak (E-value above 1e-6), the CDR3 was missing, or the read contained stop codons, out-of-frame junctions, or ambiguous translated residues. V3J clonotypes were defined as sequences sharing an identical inferred V gene, J gene, and CDR3 amino acid sequence. Percentage overlap between repertoires was computed as shared unique clonotypes divided by the size of the smaller repertoire. RTK rarefaction, the Chao1 estimator, and Recon v2.1 estimates of unobserved clonotypes were used to assess repertoire richness. Generation probabilities for all TCRbeta clonotypes obtained by the gDNA method from four donors were computed using OLGA. TCRdb limited this immuneACCESS table to in-frame rearrangements with V and J called. A share of clones is missing; checked studies link under half to unresolved V genes, and the rest is unexplained. Clonal size and the V and J genes are those of that table, whereas D and trimming came from the DNA. The sample table holds approximately 2.3 million clones, of which 85% to 95% were seen once. Clones ranked in the top ten supply about 0.41% of the sample.

This chain is built from TRBV6-5 and TRBJ2-7; the D gene is perhaps TRBD1, on 5 matching bases. Sequenced input: naive CD4+ T cells from PBMCs. In light of the paper, this sample's cell subset or site label describes: CD45RA+ positively selected. The clonotype was recovered from a man between 18 and 29 years old in good health. Some clones in this sample may be carry-over from other donors' samples. CDR3 loop: CASSPGLGRYEQYF. Here is the DNA: TGTGCCAGCAGTCCTGGCCTGGGGCGCTACGAGCAGTACTTC.